This T cell receptor (beta chain) was recorded in a study of patients and donors after allogeneic stem cell transplantation. Trimming removed 4 bases at V and 1 base at J, with 16 bases between. This CDR3 has 16 amino acids. TCRdb ran MiXCR on the RT-PCR reads and lists one entry per CDR3 protein. There are about 200,000 distinct CDR3 sequences in the sample; around two fifths occur only once, and approximately 32% lies in the top ten. The clonotype originates from a human donor who was either an allogeneic HSCT recipient or a stem cell or donor lymphocyte infusion donor (not recorded which). It is not recorded whose cells these are; they may come from a transplant donor. Sequenced sample: blood, either unsorted or a sorted T cell fraction (not recorded which). The rearrangement uses TRBV12-3 or TRBV12-4 and TRBJ1-1; possible D gene TRBD1, 5 bases. The CDR3 reads CASSSHRSIRNTEAFF. CDR3 sequence (DNA): TGTGCCAGCAGTTCACACAGGAGTATCAGGAACACTGAAGCTTTCTTT.